This is a list of T cell receptor beta chains from one sample in a study of cytomegalovirus exposure and HLA in healthy donors. The protocol was immunoSEQ multiplex PCR, while the TCRdb copy is restricted to in-frame clones and leaves out a portion. The data hold around 120,000 clones, with approximately 80% observed a single time. Sequenced sample: PBMCs. The source of these receptors is a man aged 50-60 years in good health and CMV-seronegative. CDR3s include the opening cysteine and the closing phenylalanine or tryptophan. The D gene is left open where the match is weak. Clone size, where shown, is once, few, many, or a class for clones that have expanded.

J gene: TRBJ1-2; D gene: NA; V gene: TRBV6-5; clone size: NA; CDR3 DNA: TGTGCCAGCAGTTACCTGGCAGGGGATAACTATGGCTACACCTTC; CDR3 protein: CASSYLAGDNYGYTF
J gene: TRBJ2-3; D gene: TRBD2; V gene: TRBV11-1; clone size: few; CDR3 DNA: TGTGCCAGCAGCTTAGCAGTAGCGGGTACTGGGAGTACGCAGTATTTT; CDR3 protein: CASSLAVAGTGSTQYF
J gene: TRBJ1-1; D gene: NA; V gene: TRBV29-1; clone size: NA; CDR3 DNA: TGCAGCGGAGGATCGAACACTGAAGCTTTCTTT; CDR3 protein: CSGGSNTEAFF
J gene: TRBJ1-1; D gene: TRBD1; V gene: TRBV6-5; clone size: NA; CDR3 DNA: TGTGCCAGCAGTTACTCTCTAGACAGGGAGAACACTGAAGCTTTCTTT; CDR3 protein: CASSYSLDRENTEAFF
J gene: TRBJ2-7; D gene: NA; V gene: TRBV7-7; clone size: NA; CDR3 DNA: TGTGCTAGCAGCTTAGGTCCGGGCTACGAGCAGTACTTC; CDR3 protein: CASSLGPGYEQYF
J gene: TRBJ2-7; D gene: NA; V gene: TRBV6-5; clone size: NA; CDR3 DNA: TGTGCCAGCCGAGGATACACCTACGAGCAGTACTTC; CDR3 protein: CASRGYTYEQYF
J gene: TRBJ2-3; D gene: NA; V gene: TRBV5-1; clone size: NA; CDR3 DNA: TGCGCCAGCAGCTCCTACACAGATACGCAGTATTTT; CDR3 protein: CASSSYTDTQYF
J gene: TRBJ2-7; D gene: NA; V gene: TRBV29-1; clone size: NA; CDR3 DNA: TGCAGCGTTGAGGGGCAGTCCTACGAGCAGTACTTC; CDR3 protein: CSVEGQSYEQYF
J gene: TRBJ2-3; D gene: TRBD1; V gene: TRBV5-1; clone size: NA; CDR3 DNA: TGCGCCAGCAGCATTGACAGGGGTAGCACAGATACGCAGTATTTT; CDR3 protein: CASSIDRGSTDTQYF
J gene: TRBJ2-4; D gene: TRBD1; V gene: TRBV29-1; clone size: NA; CDR3 DNA: TGCAGCGTGGACGGACAGGGAGGAGACATTCAGTACTTC; CDR3 protein: CSVDGQGGDIQYF
J gene: TRBJ2-1; D gene: TRBD2; V gene: TRBV7-2; clone size: NA; CDR3 DNA: TGTGCCAGCAGCGCCAGCGGGAGCATCCCCAATGAGCAGTTCTTC; CDR3 protein: CASSASGSIPNEQFF
J gene: TRBJ1-6; D gene: NA; V gene: TRBV7-9; clone size: NA; CDR3 DNA: TGTGCCAGCAGCCCCTCCGGGCGCCTCAATCGGGGGTCACCCCTCCACTTT; CDR3 protein: CASSPSGRLNRGSPLHF
J gene: TRBJ1-1; D gene: NA; V gene: TRBV10-3; clone size: once; CDR3 DNA: TGTGCCATCAGTGAGTCGAGGGGGGGGTATAGTGAAGCTTTCTTT; CDR3 protein: CAISESRGGYSEAFF
J gene: TRBJ2-3; D gene: NA; V gene: TRBV7-3; clone size: NA; CDR3 DNA: TGTGCCAGCAGCCCAGGACTATTCTACACAGATACGCAGTATTTT; CDR3 protein: CASSPGLFYTDTQYF
J gene: TRBJ1-4; D gene: NA; V gene: TRBV27; clone size: once; CDR3 DNA: TGTGCCAGCAGTTTATCGCAGGGGCGAAATGAAAAACTGTTTTTT; CDR3 protein: CASSLSQGRNEKLFF
J gene: TRBJ1-2; D gene: NA; V gene: TRBV5-4; clone size: NA; CDR3 DNA: TGTGCCAGCAGCTTGTGGGAAGTCGGGGGGAATAACTATGGCTACACCTTC; CDR3 protein: CASSLWEVGGNNYGYTF
J gene: TRBJ1-5; D gene: TRBD1; V gene: TRBV28; clone size: NA; CDR3 DNA: TGTGCCAGCAGTTCTACAGGGGGAGGTCAGCCCCAGCATTTT; CDR3 protein: CASSSTGGGQPQHF